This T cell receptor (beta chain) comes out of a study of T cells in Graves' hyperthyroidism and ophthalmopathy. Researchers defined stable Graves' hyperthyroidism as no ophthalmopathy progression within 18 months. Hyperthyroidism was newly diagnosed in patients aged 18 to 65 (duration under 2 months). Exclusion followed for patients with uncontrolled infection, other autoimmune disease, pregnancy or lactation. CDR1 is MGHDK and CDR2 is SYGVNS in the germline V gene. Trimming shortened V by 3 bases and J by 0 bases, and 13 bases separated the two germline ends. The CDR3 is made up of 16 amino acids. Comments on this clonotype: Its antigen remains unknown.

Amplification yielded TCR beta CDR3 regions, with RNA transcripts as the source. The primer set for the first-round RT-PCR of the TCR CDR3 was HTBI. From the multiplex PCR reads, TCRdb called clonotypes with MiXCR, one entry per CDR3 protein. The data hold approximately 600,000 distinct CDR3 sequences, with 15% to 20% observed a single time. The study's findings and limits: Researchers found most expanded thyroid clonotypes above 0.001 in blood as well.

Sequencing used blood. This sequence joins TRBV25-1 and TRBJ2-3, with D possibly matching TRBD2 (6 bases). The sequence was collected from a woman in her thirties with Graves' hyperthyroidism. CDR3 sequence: CASSDTSGWSTDTQYF. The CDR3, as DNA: TGTGCCAGCAGTGATACCAGCGGGTGGAGCACAGATACGCAGTATTTT.